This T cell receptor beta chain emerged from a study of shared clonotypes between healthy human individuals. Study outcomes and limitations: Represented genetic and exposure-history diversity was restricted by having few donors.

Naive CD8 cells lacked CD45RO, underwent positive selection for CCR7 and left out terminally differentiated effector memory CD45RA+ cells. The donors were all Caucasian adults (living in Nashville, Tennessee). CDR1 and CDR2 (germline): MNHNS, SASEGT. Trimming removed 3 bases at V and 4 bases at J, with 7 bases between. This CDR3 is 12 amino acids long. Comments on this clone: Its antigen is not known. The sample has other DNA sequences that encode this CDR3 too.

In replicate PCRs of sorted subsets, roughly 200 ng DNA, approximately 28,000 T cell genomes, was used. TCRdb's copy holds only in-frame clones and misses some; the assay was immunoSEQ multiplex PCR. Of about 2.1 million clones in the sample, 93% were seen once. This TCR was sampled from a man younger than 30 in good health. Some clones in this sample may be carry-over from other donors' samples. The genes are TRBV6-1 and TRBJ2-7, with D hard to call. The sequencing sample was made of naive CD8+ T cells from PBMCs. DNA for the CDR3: TGTGCCAGCAGTGACAGTTTTTACGAGCAGTACTTC. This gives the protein CASSDSFYEQYF.